This entry lists 32 T cell receptor beta chains sequenced from one sample in a study of blood T cell repertoires in COVID-19. Generated by immunoSEQ multiplex PCR, the TCRdb table keeps only in-frame clones and is missing some. The sample carries fewer than 500,000 clones, roughly 88% recorded once. Source material: peripheral blood. These TCRs come from a woman in her twenties or thirties with active or convalescent COVID-19.

This chain links TRBV19 with TRBJ2-7; D is perhaps TRBD1 (5 bases). Germline V gene sequence: CDR1 LNHDA, CDR2 SQIVND (reference sequence). Trimming removed 8 bases from V and 4 bases from J, with 15 bases in between. The CDR3 loop spans 13 amino acids. This CDR3 is CASSKGPSYEQYF. In nucleotides, the CDR3 is TGTGCCAGTTCTAAGGGGCCTTCGTACGAGCAGTACTTC.

The chain joins TRBV6-1 to TRBJ2-1; 11 nucleotides line up with TRBD2. This CDR3 is built from 17 residues. Germline CDR1 reads MNHNS; CDR2 reads SASEGT. With 2 bases clipped from V and 1 base from J, the junction kept 4 bases outside the gene matches. As DNA, the CDR3 is TGTGCCAGCAGTGAAAGGCTAGCGGGGGGTTCCTACAATGAGCAGTTCTTC. Amino acids: CASSERLAGGSYNEQFF.

The V call is TRBV27, the J call TRBJ1-6; D perhaps matches TRBD1 (5 bases). Trimming removed 1 base at V and 8 bases at J, with 15 bases between. The V gene's germline CDR1 is MNHEY and CDR2 SMNVEV (reference sequence). The CDR3 is 16 residues long. The CDR3 loop reads CASSLFGREGDSPLHF. DNA for the CDR3: TGTGCCAGCAGTTTATTCGGCAGGGAAGGAGATTCACCCCTCCACTTT.

The V gene is TRBV6-5, the J gene TRBJ2-7; a possible D gene is TRBD1 (5 bases). The CDR3 runs to 13 residues. Germline CDR1 MNHEY, CDR2 SVGAGI. Trimming took 6 bases from V and 4 from J, leaving 13 bases between them. CDR3 region: CASSPRQHYEQYF. The CDR3 DNA follows: TGTGCCAGCAGCCCCCGACAGCATTACGAGCAGTACTTC.

This chain joins TRBV7-9 and TRBJ2-5; a possible D gene is TRBD2 (6 bases). With 5 bases removed from V and 1 base from J, the gap between germline ends came to 11 bases. Germline-derived CDR1 and CDR2 are SEHNR and FQNEAQ (reference sequence). This CDR3 has 14 amino acids. The CDR3 region is CASSVAGGQETQYF. As DNA, the CDR3 is TGTGCCAGCAGCGTCGCCGGGGGCCAAGAGACCCAGTACTTC.

The chain has TRBV12-3 or TRBV12-4 and TRBJ1-2; D is undetermined. The germline V and J ends were trimmed by 10 bases and 8 bases, with 14 bases remaining between them. CDR3 length: 11 residues. CDR3 sequence (DNA): TGTGCCATGCGTACGGGTCACGGCTACACCTTC. It yields the protein CAMRTGHGYTF.

The chain links TRBV5-5 to TRBJ1-5; D is ambiguous. CDR1 and CDR2 (germline): SGHKS, YYEKEE (reference sequence). This CDR3 is built from 16 residues. V was trimmed by 1 base and J by 3 bases, leaving 14 bases between them. The DNA of the CDR3 is TGTGCCAGCAGCTTGATAATAGGAGCGTACAATCAGCCCCAGCATTTT. Residues: CASSLIIGAYNQPQHF.

The rearrangement links TRBV14 to TRBJ2-2; a weak D match, TRBD2 (6 bases). V was trimmed by 4 bases and J by 10 bases, leaving 19 bases between them. CDR1 and CDR2 from the germline V gene are SGHDN and FVKESK. The CDR3 consists of 15 residues. CDR3 sequence reads: CASSPWASEPLELFF. For the CDR3, the DNA is TGTGCCAGCAGCCCGTGGGCTAGCGAGCCGTTGGAGCTGTTTTTT.

The rearrangement links TRBV11-2 to TRBJ2-1, with D perhaps TRBD1 (6 bases). V was clipped by 4 bases and J by 0 bases, with 19 bases between them. Looked up from germline, CDR1 is SGHAT and CDR2 is FQNNGV. CDR3 length: 18 amino acids. In DNA form, the CDR3 reads TGTGCCAGCAGCTCAACTACCGACAGGTACAGCTCCTACAATGAGCAGTTCTTC. Translating it yields CASSSTTDRYSSYNEQFF.

The chain carries TRBV4-1 and TRBJ2-1; 12 nucleotides agree with TRBD1. V lost 3 bases, J lost 5 bases, and 8 bases stayed unmatched. Germline assignment: CDR1 MGHRA and CDR2 YSYEKL. The CDR3 length is 17 residues. The CDR3 DNA sequence: TGCGCCAGCAGCCACGTAGCCGGGACAGGGGGCAACAATGAGCAGTTCTTC. Encoded protein: CASSHVAGTGGNNEQFF.

This chain uses TRBV10-3 with TRBJ2-1; 9 positions match TRBD2. This CDR3 has 14 residues. The V gene end was trimmed by 6 bases and the J gene end by 6 bases; junction bases not matched to a gene: 6. Germline V gene lookup returns CDR1 ENHRY and CDR2 SYGVKD. The CDR3 bases are TGTGCCATCAGAAGGGGAGCGGGAGGCAATGAGCAGTTCTTC. Protein product: CAIRRGAGGNEQFF.

This clone was found once. This chain connects TRBV7-2 to TRBJ2-7; 8 bases fit TRBD1. CDR1 is SGHTA, CDR2 FQGNSA, per germline. The CDR3 has 14 residues. With V trimmed by 3 bases and J by 5 bases, 6 bases remained unmatched. The CDR3 loop reads CASSLDRELDEQYF. The DNA of the CDR3 is TGTGCCAGCAGCTTGGACAGGGAGCTCGACGAGCAGTACTTC.

This rearrangement joins TRBV3-1 (or the pseudogene TRBV3-2) to TRBJ2-2, with 9 bases lining up with TRBD2. This CDR3 is 17 amino acids long. Trimming at V came to 2 bases and at J to 7 bases, leaving 11 bases not matched to a gene. Germline values: CDR1 LGHDT, CDR2 YNNKEL (reference sequence). Here the CDR3 reads CASSQRQAGGVVGELFF. The CDR3, as DNA: TGTGCCAGCAGCCAACGACAAGCGGGGGGAGTAGTCGGGGAGCTGTTTTTT.

This clone was picked up a small number of times. This chain uses TRBV19 with TRBJ1-2, with 9 bases identical to TRBD1. Trimming removed 8 bases from V and 5 bases from J; junction bases left unmatched: 9. This CDR3 is built from 14 residues. Germline CDR1 LNHDA, CDR2 SQIVND (reference sequence). This CDR3 is CASAWGQGEYGYTF. The CDR3 coding sequence is TGTGCCAGTGCCTGGGGACAGGGAGAGTATGGCTACACCTTC.

This chain connects TRBV4-1 to TRBJ1-2; 7 bases fit TRBD1. Germline V gives CDR1 MGHRA, CDR2 YSYEKL. The ends lost 0 bases at V and 1 base at J; junction bases unmatched: 5. This CDR3 is 16 amino acids long. The CDR3 is CASSQDPGQFNYGYTF. In nucleotides, the CDR3 is TGCGCCAGCAGCCAAGACCCGGGACAGTTTAACTATGGCTACACCTTC.

The rearrangement links TRBV5-4 to TRBJ1-5; 7 bases are a match to TRBD1. The ends lost 4 bases at V and 4 bases at J; junction bases unmatched: 2. Germline V gene sequence: CDR1 SGHNT, CDR2 YYREEE (reference sequence). The CDR3 runs to 13 residues. The CDR3 DNA reads TGTGCCAGCAGCATGGACAGGAATCAGCCCCAGCATTTT. Translating it yields CASSMDRNQPQHF.

This rearrangement joins TRBV6-5 to TRBJ1-2, with 7 nucleotides matching TRBD1. V was pared by 10 bases and J by 4 bases, with 12 bases of the junction left unmatched. The CDR3 is 14 amino acids. Germline CDR1 reads MNHEY; CDR2 reads SVGAGI. CDR3 in DNA: TGTGCCACCCAATACGGACAGGCTCTCTATGGCTACACCTTC. Its translation is CATQYGQALYGYTF.

This clone has more than one count but fewer than ten. This rearrangement joins TRBV3-1 (or the pseudogene TRBV3-2) to TRBJ2-5, with 8 bases fitting TRBD1. This CDR3 has 15 residues. Looked up from germline, CDR1 is LGHDT and CDR2 is YNNKEL (reference sequence). The V and J ends lost 4 bases and 5 bases, in that order; junction bases with no gene match: 9. The CDR3 DNA follows: TGTGCCAGCAGCCCCCCGGACAGGGTGTGGGAGACCCAGTACTTC. It is translated as CASSPPDRVWETQYF.

In this sample, this clone turned up once. This sequence joins TRBV2 and TRBJ1-2; 10 bases line up with TRBD1. Germline CDR1 SNHLY, CDR2 FYNNEI. After removal of 5 bases from V and 6 bases from J, the junction contained 9 bases not matched to a gene. The length of the CDR3 is 15 residues. For the CDR3, the DNA is TGTGCCAGCAGTCCACGGACAGGGGGATCGGATGGCTACACCTTC. It specifies CASSPRTGGSDGYTF.

The chain couples TRBV2 to TRBJ2-3; unclear D gene. The germline CDR1 and CDR2 sequences are SNHLY and FYNNEI. This CDR3 spans 13 amino acids. The V end lost 2 bases, the J end lost 6 bases, and 9 bases lay between the germline ends. Here the CDR3 DNA reads TGTGCCAGCAGTGAACCCCCGGAGGATACGCAGTATTTT. Protein product: CASSEPPEDTQYF.

This chain uses TRBV7-9 with TRBJ1-6; 7 nucleotides agree with TRBD1. CDR1 and CDR2 (germline): SEHNR, FQNEAQ (reference sequence). With 5 bases clipped from V and 13 bases from J, the junction kept 8 bases outside the gene matches. The CDR3 is 13 residues long. The CDR3 bases are TGTGCCAGCAGCCCGAGACAGGGAATCCCCCTCCACTTT. This codes for CASSPRQGIPLHF.

This chain links TRBV24-1 with TRBJ2-7, with a possible D match to TRBD1 (6 bases). V lost 7 bases to trimming and J lost 3 bases, with 18 bases between them. This CDR3 comprises 15 residues. Germline CDR1 and CDR2: KGHDR and SFDVKD. The chain's CDR3 is CATRCRGDGYYEQYF. CDR3 DNA sequence: TGTGCCACCAGGTGCAGGGGCGATGGCTACTACGAGCAGTACTTC.

The V gene is TRBV6-5, the J gene TRBJ1-1; D is unclear. V was pared by 2 bases and J by 6 bases, with 10 bases between. This CDR3 is 13 amino acids long. Germline CDR1 is MNHEY and CDR2 is SVGAGI. The CDR3, as DNA: TGTGCCAGCAGTTACGGCCCCGGGGCTGAAGCTTTCTTT. Its protein product is CASSYGPGAEAFF.

The chain couples TRBV3-1 (or the pseudogene TRBV3-2) to TRBJ1-2; D possibly corresponds to TRBD1 (5 bases). This CDR3 has 12 amino acids. In germline, CDR1 is LGHDT, CDR2 YNNKEL (reference sequence). V was shortened by 3 bases and J by 8 bases, with 10 bases between the two germline ends. In DNA form, the CDR3 reads TGTGCCAGCAGCCAGCACGGGGGGGGCTACACCTTC. Translating it yields CASSQHGGGYTF.

The count of this clone is one. The chain uses TRBV10-1 and TRBJ2-3; maybe TRBD1 (6 bases). Germline CDR1 and CDR2: WNHNN and SYGVQD (reference sequence). V lost 3 bases, J lost 5 bases, and 15 bases lay in between. The CDR3 runs 15 residues. The CDR3 reads CASSDTGQGQDTQYF. The DNA of the CDR3 is TGCGCCAGCAGTGATACAGGGCAAGGTCAAGATACGCAGTATTTT.

The V and J genes are TRBV2 and TRBJ1-5; the D gene is possibly TRBD1 (5 bases). This CDR3 spans 14 amino acids. CDR1 and CDR2 from the germline V gene are SNHLY and FYNNEI. V was shortened by 1 base and J by 7 bases, with 11 bases between the two germline ends. The CDR3 here is CASSEEGARQPQHF. CDR3 bases: TGTGCCAGCAGTGAAGAAGGGGCTAGGCAGCCCCAGCATTTT. Full variable domain (remainder filled in from reference TRBV2 and TRBJ1-5): EPEVTQTPSHQVTQMGQEVILRCVPISNHLYFYWYRQILGQKVEFLVSFYNNEISEKSEIFDDQFSVERPDGSNFTLKIRSTKLEDSAMYFCASSEEGARQPQHFGDGTRLSIL.

The chain has TRBV20-1 and TRBJ2-7, with 14 bases lining up with TRBD2. This CDR3 comprises 17 residues. Germline V gene sequence: CDR1 DFQATT, CDR2 SNEGSKA (reference sequence). J lost 3 bases, V lost 3 bases, and 10 bases had no gene match. The CDR3 spells CSASLGLAGDDYYEQYF. For the CDR3, the DNA is TGCAGTGCTAGTCTGGGACTAGCGGGGGACGACTACTACGAGCAGTACTTC.

The V call is TRBV5-1, the J call TRBJ1-6; a possible D gene is TRBD1 (5 bases). This CDR3 region has 14 residues. The V and J ends lost 2 bases and 9 bases respectively, with 12 bases between them. The germline V gene has CDR1 SGHRS and CDR2 YFSETQ. The CDR3 region is CASSFGDSGSPLHF. CDR3 DNA sequence: TGCGCCAGCAGCTTTGGGGACTCAGGTTCACCCCTCCACTTT.

In its sample, this clone was seen a few times. The chain carries TRBV18 and TRBJ2-2, with TRBD2 identical over 7 bases. V lost 1 base, J lost 2 bases, and 4 bases stayed unmatched. Germline-derived CDR1 and CDR2 are KGHSH and LQKENI. The CDR3 contains 16 residues. The CDR3 DNA is TGTGCCAGCTCACCACGGGCGGGAGTAAACACCGGGGAGCTGTTTTTT. Protein sequence: CASSPRAGVNTGELFF.

This rearrangement joins TRBV3-1 (or the pseudogene TRBV3-2) to TRBJ1-3, with D perhaps matching TRBD1 (6 bases). Between the trimmed V and J ends, which lost 0 bases and 2 bases, there was a span of 11 bases. This CDR3 is built from 16 residues. Germline values: CDR1 LGHDT, CDR2 YNNKEL (reference sequence). The CDR3 nucleotides are TGTGCCAGCAGCCAAGACACAGGGAGGGCTGGAAACACCATATATTTT. It codes for CASSQDTGRAGNTIYF.

The chain uses TRBV18 and TRBJ2-5, with D possibly matching TRBD2 (6 bases). Germline-derived CDR1 and CDR2 are KGHSH and LQKENI. V was shortened by 5 bases and J by 1 base, with 8 bases between the two germline ends. CDR3 length equals 13 residues. CDR3 in amino acids: CASSIAVQETQYF. CDR3 sequence (DNA): TGTGCCAGCTCAATAGCGGTCCAAGAGACCCAGTACTTC.

The chain uses TRBV5-8 and TRBJ1-2, with TRBD1 as a possible D gene (6 bases). Per germline, CDR1 SGHTS and CDR2 YDEGEE. The CDR3 covers 14 residues. V was pared by 4 bases and J by 7 bases, with 17 bases between. The CDR3 region has the DNA TGTGCCAGCAGCCACAGGGTGGGGTCAAGTGGCTACACCTTC. This gives the protein CASSHRVGSSGYTF. Full variable domain (remainder filled in from reference TRBV5-8 and TRBJ1-2): EAGVTQSPTHLIKTRGQQATLRCSPISGHTSVYWYQQALGLGLQFLLWYDEGEERNRGNFPPRFSGRQFPNYSSELNVNALELEDSALYLCASSHRVGSSGYTFGSGTRLTVV.